This TCR beta chain was recorded in a study of control samples from healthy donors and cancer patients. Trimming removed 3 bases at V and 4 bases at J, with 12 bases between. There are 14 residues in the CDR3. Germline CDR1 MNHNS, CDR2 SASEGT. Sequencing used immunoSEQ multiplex PCR; TCRdb keeps in-frame clones, though not all of them. The sample lists approximately 140,000 clones; around 94% were seen once. Sequencing used blood. The chain joins TRBV6-1 to TRBJ1-2, with D perhaps TRBD1 (6 bases). The clonotype was recovered from a man aged 35-49 years in good health. The chain's CDR3 is CASSDQGSGYGYTF. Here the CDR3 DNA reads TGTGCCAGCAGTGATCAGGGGAGCGGCTATGGCTACACCTTC.